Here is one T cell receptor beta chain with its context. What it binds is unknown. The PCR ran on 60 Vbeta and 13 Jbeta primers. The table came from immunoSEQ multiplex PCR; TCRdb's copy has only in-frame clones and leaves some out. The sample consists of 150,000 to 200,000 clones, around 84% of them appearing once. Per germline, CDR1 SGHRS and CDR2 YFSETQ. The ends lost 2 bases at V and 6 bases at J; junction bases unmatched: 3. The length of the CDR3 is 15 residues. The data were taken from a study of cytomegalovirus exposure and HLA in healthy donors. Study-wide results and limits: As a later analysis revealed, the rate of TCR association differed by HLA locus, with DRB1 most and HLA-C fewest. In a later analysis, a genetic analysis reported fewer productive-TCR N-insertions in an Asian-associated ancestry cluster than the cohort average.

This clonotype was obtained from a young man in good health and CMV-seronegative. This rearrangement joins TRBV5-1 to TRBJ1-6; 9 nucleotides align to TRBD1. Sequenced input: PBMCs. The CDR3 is CASSLETGGNSPLHF. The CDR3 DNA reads TGCGCCAGCAGCTTAGAGACAGGGGGTAATTCACCCCTCCACTTT.